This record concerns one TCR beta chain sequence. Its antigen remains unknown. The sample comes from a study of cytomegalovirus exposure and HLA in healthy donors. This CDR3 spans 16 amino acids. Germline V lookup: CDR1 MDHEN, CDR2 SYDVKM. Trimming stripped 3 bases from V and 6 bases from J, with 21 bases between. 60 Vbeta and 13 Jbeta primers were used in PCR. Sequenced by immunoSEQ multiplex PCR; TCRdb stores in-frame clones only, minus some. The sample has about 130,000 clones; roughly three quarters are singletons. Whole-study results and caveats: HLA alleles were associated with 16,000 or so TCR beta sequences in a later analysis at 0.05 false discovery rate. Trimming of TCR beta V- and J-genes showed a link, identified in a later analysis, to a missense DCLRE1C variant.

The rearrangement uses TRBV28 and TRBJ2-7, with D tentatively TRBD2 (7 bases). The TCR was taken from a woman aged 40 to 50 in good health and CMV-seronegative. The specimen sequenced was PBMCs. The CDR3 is CASSLDPRGGGGEQYF. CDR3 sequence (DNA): TGTGCCAGCAGTTTGGACCCTCGAGGGGGGGGAGGCGAGCAGTACTTC.